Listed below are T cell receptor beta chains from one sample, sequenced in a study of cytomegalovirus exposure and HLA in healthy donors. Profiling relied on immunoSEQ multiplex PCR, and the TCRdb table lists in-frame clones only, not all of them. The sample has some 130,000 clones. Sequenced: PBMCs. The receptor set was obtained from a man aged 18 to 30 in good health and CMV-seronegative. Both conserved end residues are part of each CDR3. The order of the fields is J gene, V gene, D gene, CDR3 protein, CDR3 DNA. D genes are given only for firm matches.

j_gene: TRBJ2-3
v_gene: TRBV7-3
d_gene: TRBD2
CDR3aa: CASSPGLAGESTQYF
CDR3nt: TGTGCCAGCAGCCCGGGACTAGCGGGAGAGTCAACGCAGTATTTT

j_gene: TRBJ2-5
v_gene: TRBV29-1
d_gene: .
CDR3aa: CSVEPPGGTGPGTQYF
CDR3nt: TGCAGCGTCGAACCTCCCGGGGGGACAGGTCCTGGGACCCAGTACTTC

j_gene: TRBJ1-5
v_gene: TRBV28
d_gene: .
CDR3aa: CASSSYSGGNQPQHF
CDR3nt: TGTGCCAGCAGTAGTTACAGTGGCGGGAATCAGCCCCAGCATTTT

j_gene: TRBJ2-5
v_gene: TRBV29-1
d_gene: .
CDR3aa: CSVTGVQETQYF
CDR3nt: TGCAGCGTTACGGGTGTTCAAGAGACCCAGTACTTC

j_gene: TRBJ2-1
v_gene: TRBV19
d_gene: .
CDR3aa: CASRGGQSSYNEQFF
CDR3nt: TGTGCCAGTAGGGGGGGACAGAGCTCCTACAATGAGCAGTTCTTC

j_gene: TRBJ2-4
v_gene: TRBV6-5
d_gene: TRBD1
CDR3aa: CASSITGAQNIQYF
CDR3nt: TGTGCCAGCAGCATTACAGGGGCCCAAAACATTCAGTACTTC

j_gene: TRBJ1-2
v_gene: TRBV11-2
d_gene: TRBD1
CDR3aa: CASSLALGQGGGYTF
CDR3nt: TGTGCCAGCAGCTTAGCCCTGGGACAGGGGGGTGGCTACACCTTC

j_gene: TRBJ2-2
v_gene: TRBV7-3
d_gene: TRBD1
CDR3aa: CASRAPGQAPTGELFF
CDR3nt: TGTGCCAGCAGGGCACCTGGACAGGCGCCAACCGGGGAGCTGTTTTTT

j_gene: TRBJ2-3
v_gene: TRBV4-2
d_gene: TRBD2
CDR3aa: CASSQDLAGRTDTQYF
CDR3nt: TGTGCCAGCAGCCAGGACCTAGCGGGACGCACAGATACGCAGTATTTT

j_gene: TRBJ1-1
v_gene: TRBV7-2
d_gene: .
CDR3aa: CASSLFGETTEAFF
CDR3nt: TGTGCCAGCAGCTTATTCGGGGAGACCACTGAAGCTTTCTTT

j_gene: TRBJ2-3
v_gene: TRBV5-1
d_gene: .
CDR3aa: CASSSAGRDTDTQYF
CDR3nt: TGCGCCAGCAGCTCGGCTGGGCGGGACACAGATACGCAGTATTTT

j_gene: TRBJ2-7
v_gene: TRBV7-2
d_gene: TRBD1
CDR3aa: CASSYRQGAEQYF
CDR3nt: TGTGCCAGCAGTTATCGCCAGGGGGCCGAGCAGTACTTC

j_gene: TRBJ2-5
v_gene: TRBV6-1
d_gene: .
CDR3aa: CASLQGFAQYF
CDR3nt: TGTGCCAGCCTCCAGGGGTTTGCCCAGTACTTC

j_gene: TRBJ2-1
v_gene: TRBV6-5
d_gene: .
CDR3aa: CASSWGRGTLYNEQFF
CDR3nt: TGTGCCAGCAGTTGGGGCCGAGGGACATTATACAATGAGCAGTTCTTC

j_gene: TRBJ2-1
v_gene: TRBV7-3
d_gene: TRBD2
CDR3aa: CASSLAGGVNEQFF
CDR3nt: TGTGCCAGCAGCCTAGCGGGAGGCGTCAATGAGCAGTTCTTC

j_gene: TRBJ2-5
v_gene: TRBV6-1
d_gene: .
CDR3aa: CASSDNTGQETQYF
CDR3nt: TGTGCCAGCAGTGACAATACGGGGCAAGAGACCCAGTACTTC

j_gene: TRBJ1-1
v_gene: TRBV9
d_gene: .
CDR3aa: CASSVAGWGGDTEAFF
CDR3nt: TGTGCCAGCAGCGTAGCAGGCTGGGGGGGAGACACTGAAGCTTTCTTT

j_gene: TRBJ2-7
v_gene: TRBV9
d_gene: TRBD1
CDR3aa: CASSAQGALSSYEQYF
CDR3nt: TGTGCCAGCAGCGCTCAGGGGGCCTTGAGCTCCTACGAGCAGTACTTC

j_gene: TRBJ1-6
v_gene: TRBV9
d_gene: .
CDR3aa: CASSATGRSSPLHF
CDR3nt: TGTGCCAGCAGCGCCACAGGGCGTAGTTCACCCCTCCACTTT

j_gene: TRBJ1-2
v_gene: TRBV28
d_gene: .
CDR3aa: CASVTTENFYGYTF
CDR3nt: TGTGCCAGCGTCACGACAGAGAACTTCTATGGCTACACCTTC

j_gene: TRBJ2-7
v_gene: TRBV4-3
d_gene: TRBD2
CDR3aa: CASSLLRAGANEQYF
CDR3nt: TGCGCCAGCAGCCTGTTACGAGCGGGAGCGAACGAGCAGTACTTC

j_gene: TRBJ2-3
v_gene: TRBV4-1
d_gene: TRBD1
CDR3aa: CASSQVHTPGQRRRSTDTQYF
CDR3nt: TGCGCCAGCAGCCAAGTTCATACACCGGGACAGCGACGCCGAAGCACAGATACGCAGTATTTT

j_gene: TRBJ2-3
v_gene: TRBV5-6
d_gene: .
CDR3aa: CASSLDSGHHTDTQYF
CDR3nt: TGTGCCAGCAGCTTGGATTCGGGACACCACACAGATACGCAGTATTTT

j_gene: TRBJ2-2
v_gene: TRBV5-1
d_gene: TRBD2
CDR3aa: CASSLGLAERGELFF
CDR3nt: TGCGCCAGCAGCTTGGGGCTAGCGGAGCGGGGGGAGCTGTTTTTT

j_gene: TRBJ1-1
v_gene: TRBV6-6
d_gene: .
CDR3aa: CASSYEVRNTEAFF
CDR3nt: TGTGCCAGCAGTTACGAGGTGCGGAACACTGAAGCTTTCTTT

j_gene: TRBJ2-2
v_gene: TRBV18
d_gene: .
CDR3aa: CASSPEQGTAGELFF
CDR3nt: TGTGCCAGCTCACCCGAACAGGGAACGGCCGGGGAGCTGTTTTTT

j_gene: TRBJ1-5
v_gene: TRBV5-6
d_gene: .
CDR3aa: CASSMTGSLDSNQPQHF
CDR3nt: TGTGCCAGCAGCATGACAGGAAGCCTAGATAGCAATCAGCCCCAGCATTTT

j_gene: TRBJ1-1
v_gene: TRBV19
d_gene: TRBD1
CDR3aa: CASRTTWTGNTEAFF
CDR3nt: TGTGCCAGTAGGACGACCTGGACAGGGAACACTGAAGCTTTCTTT

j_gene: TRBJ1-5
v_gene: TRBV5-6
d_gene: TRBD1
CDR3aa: CASSLGQGIVQPQHF
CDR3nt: TGTGCCAGCAGCTTGGGACAGGGCATCGTTCAGCCCCAGCATTTT

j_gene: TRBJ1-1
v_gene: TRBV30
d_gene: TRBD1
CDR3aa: CAWNLVGGVETEAFF
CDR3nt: TGTGCCTGGAATTTGGTAGGGGGCGTAGAGACTGAAGCTTTCTTT

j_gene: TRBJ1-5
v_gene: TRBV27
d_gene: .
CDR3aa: CASSFFWGPGQPQHF
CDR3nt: TGTGCCAGCAGTTTTTTTTGGGGGCCGGGGCAGCCCCAGCATTTT

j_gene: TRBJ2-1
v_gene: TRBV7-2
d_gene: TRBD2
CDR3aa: CASSPGLAGKVSYNEQFF
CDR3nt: TGTGCCAGCAGCCCCGGACTAGCGGGCAAAGTCTCCTACAATGAGCAGTTCTTC

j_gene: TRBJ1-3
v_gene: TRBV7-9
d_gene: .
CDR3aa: CASSFSGTIYF
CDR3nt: TGTGCCAGCAGCTTTTCGGGCACCATATATTTT

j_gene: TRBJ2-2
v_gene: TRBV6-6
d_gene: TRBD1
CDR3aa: CASRRQGNTGELFF
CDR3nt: TGTGCCAGCAGACGACAGGGAAACACCGGGGAGCTGTTTTTT

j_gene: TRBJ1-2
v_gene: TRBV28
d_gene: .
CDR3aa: CASSLNGNGYGYTF
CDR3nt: TGTGCCAGCAGTTTAAACGGGAACGGCTATGGCTACACCTTC

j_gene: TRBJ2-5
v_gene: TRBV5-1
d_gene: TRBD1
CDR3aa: CASSSTGFPPRETQYF
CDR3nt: TGCGCCAGCAGCTCGACAGGGTTCCCCCCGCGAGAGACCCAGTACTTC

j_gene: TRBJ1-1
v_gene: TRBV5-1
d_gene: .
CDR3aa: CASSLAEGNTEAFF
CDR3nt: TGCGCCAGCAGCTTGGCTGAGGGGAACACTGAAGCTTTCTTT

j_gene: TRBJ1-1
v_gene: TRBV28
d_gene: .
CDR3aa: CASSLRQGLVF
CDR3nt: TGTGCCAGCAGTTTACGCCAGGGCCTGGTCTTT

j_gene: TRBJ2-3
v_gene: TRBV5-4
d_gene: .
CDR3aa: CASSFGGVADTQYF
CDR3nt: TGTGCCAGCAGCTTCGGGGGTGTTGCAGATACGCAGTATTTT

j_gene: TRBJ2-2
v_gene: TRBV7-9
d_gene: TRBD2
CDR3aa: CASSLKVAGTGELFF
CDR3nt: TGTGCCAGCAGCCTGAAGGTAGCGGGGACCGGGGAGCTGTTTTTT

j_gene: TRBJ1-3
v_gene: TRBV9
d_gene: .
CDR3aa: CASSVAGGGNTIYF
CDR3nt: TGTGCCAGCAGCGTAGCGGGGGGTGGAAACACCATATATTTT

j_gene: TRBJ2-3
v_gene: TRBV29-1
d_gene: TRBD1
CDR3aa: CSVESGQGHTDTQYF
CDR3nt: TGCAGCGTTGAGTCCGGACAGGGACACACAGATACGCAGTATTTT

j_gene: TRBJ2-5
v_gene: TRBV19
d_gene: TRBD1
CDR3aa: CASSKTGSSQETQYF
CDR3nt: TGTGCCAGTAGCAAGACAGGGTCGTCCCAAGAGACCCAGTACTTC

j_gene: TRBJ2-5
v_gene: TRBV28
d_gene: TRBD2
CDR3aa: CASISPGLGETQYF
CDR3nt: TGTGCCAGCATCTCTCCTGGACTAGGAGAGACCCAGTACTTC

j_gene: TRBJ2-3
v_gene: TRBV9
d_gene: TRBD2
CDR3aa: CASNTDTSGRARDTQYF
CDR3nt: TGTGCCAGCAACACCGATACTAGCGGGAGGGCTAGAGATACGCAGTATTTT

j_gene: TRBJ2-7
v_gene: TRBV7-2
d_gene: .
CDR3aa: CASSLGQPPSSYEQYF
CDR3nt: TGTGCCAGCAGCTTAGGTCAACCTCCAAGCTCTTACGAGCAGTACTTC

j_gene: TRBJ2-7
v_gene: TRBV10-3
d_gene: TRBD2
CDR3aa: CAIGTSGGTYEQYF
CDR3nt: TGTGCCATTGGGACTAGCGGGGGAACCTACGAGCAGTACTTC

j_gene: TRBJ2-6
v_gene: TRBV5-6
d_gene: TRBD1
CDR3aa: CASSSEGAGANVLTF
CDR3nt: TGTGCCAGCAGCAGCGAGGGGGCCGGGGCCAACGTCCTGACTTTC

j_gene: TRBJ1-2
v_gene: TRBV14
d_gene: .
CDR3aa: CASSRTQNYGYTF
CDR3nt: TGTGCCAGCAGCCGGACACAAAACTATGGCTACACCTTC

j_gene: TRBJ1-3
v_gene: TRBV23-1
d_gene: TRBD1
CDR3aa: CASYDRAGNTIYF
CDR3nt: TGCGCCAGTTACGACAGGGCTGGAAACACCATATATTTT